This T cell receptor beta chain was retrieved from a study of blood T cells in healthy people across ages (dated by TCRdb to between 2014 and 2016). A note on the overall study: In model experiments, template switching captured about one uniquely barcoded TCR beta cDNA molecule for every two T cells. Using deep sequencing normalized with unique cDNA molecular identifiers, the study measured how TCR beta repertoire diversity changes with age. The donors were divided into four age groups: young (average around 15 years), middle-aged (roughly 40), aged (around 59) and long-lived (nearly 85). Donors of different ages were randomly distributed across sequencing lanes to avoid experimental bias. The study analyzed two additional independent replicas of 1 million unique cDNA reads from the same blood draw for two donors, one aged 18 to 29 and one aged 80 or older. Results and caveats for the whole study, not just this receptor: Because profiling used bulk unsorted PBMCs, naive and antigen-experienced compartments could not be compared conclusively. Estimates of total diversity based on one million sequenced T cells were regarded as lower bounds and as underestimates. Compared with the aged group, more naive CD4+ T cells, fewer expanded clones and increased TCR diversity were shown by the long-lived group, suggesting age selection. Donor CMV infection status was unknown, potentially confounding age-related changes in expanded clonotypes. There was a strong correlation between observed TCR beta diversity and the percentage of naive T cells measured by flow cytometry. As age increased, observed TCR beta diversity per million T cells dropped in a roughly linear way, and a significant reduction was already evident by age 40.

The CDR3 spans 14 residues, from the cysteine through the phenylalanine. Kept here is only the CDR3 DNA, which spans 42 bases and is read in frame from base 1. According to the germline V gene (reference sequence), CDR1 reads MNHEY and CDR2 reads SMNVEV. Donors were about 36 systemically healthy Caucasian individuals from Russia aged roughly 6 to 90 years. Roughly 9 milliliters of peripheral blood were drawn from each donor into EDTA-treated Vacutainer tubes. Ficoll-Paque density-gradient centrifugation was used to isolate PBMCs, with at least 7 million obtained per sample. Total RNA was extracted from PBMCs with Trizol reagent, with at least 6 micrograms obtained per sample. Naive CD45RAhigh/CD27high T cell percentages were measured by flow cytometry on a PBMC aliquot from every donor. Libraries were prepared through 5' RACE. The instrument given in TCRdb is Illumina HiSeq 2500. A second PCR of about 7 to 12 cycles was run with a J-beta primer mix and a sample-barcoded 5' primer. A template-switch 5' adaptor carrying 12 random nucleotides introduced a unique molecular identifier onto each TCR beta cDNA molecule. At least 3 million CDR3-containing paired-end reads were obtained from each sample. All of the RNA was converted into first-strand cDNA using the Mint cDNA synthesis kit, with a TRBC-specific oligonucleotide serving as the primer. Following uracil-DNA glycosylase treatment, all cDNA underwent a first 18-cycle PCR with the universal primers M1SS and BC2_uni_R. The authors' analysis ran thus. Each sample was normalized by randomly selecting 1 million high-quality reads, each carrying a distinct molecular identifier. Instead of being binned into consensus sequences, reads that shared molecular identifiers were thrown out. CDR3 identification, clonotype clustering and error correction used MiTCR with a Q25 quality threshold and the strictest error-elimination algorithm. A nonparametric unseen species model with Euler transformation was used to estimate a lower bound on total TCR beta diversity. TCRdb itself trimmed the public reads at Q25 with fastp, ran MiXCR and retained productive beta chains. Under each unique CDR3 protein, matching rows form one entry showing the most common genes and DNA. The V and J calls were determined by TCRdb, not by the authors. For this sample the table gives 850,000 to 1,300,000 distinct CDR3 sequences, of which 40% to 45% were detected only once. The ten most abundant clones make up approximately 17% of the sample.

In the case of this clonotype: No cognate antigen has been identified for it. No much larger clonotype is one base removed from it; base qualities were not supplied.

Material for sequencing was blood. The chain uses TRBV27 and TRBJ2-5; 7 junctional bases match TRBD1. Matching the DNA end better, TRBJ2-7 makes the J call doubtful. The receptor comes from a woman in her sixties in good health. The CDR3 in this case is CASSLTGIIHEQYF. The DNA is as follows: TGTGCCAGCAGTTTGACAGGGATCATCCACGAGCAGTACTTC.